These 16 T cell receptor beta chains came from one sample sequenced in a study of cytomegalovirus exposure and HLA in healthy donors. The PCR had 60 Vbeta and 13 Jbeta primers. Measured with immunoSEQ multiplex PCR; TCRdb has only the in-frame clones, and not every one. Of roughly 140,000 clones in the sample, 75% to 85% were seen once. The sample consisted of PBMCs. The receptors were gathered from a woman aged 35 to 49 in good health and CMV-seropositive.

This chain uses TRBV5-6 with TRBJ2-1, with D possibly matching TRBD2 (6 bases). V lost 6 bases and J 13 bases, leaving 26 bases between the germline ends. Germline V lookup: CDR1 SGHDT, CDR2 YYEEEE. The CDR3 runs 15 residues. In nucleotides, the CDR3 is TGTGCCAGCATCGCGCAAGGGACTCGCCCTAACCGACAGTTCTTC. This sequence encodes CASIAQGTRPNRQFF.

The CDR3 region is CASSLDQGGSSAYNEQFF. The DNA for the CDR3 is TGTGCCAGCAGCTTAGATCAGGGCGGGAGTTCGGCCTACAATGAGCAGTTCTTC. The V gene is TRBV11-3, the J gene TRBJ2-1; 7 bases fit TRBD2. V trimming: 0 bases; J trimming: 2 bases; junction bases outside the gene matches: 10. The germline V gene has CDR1 SGHNT and CDR2 YENEEA. This CDR3 has 18 amino acids.

This chain connects TRBV6-4 to TRBJ2-2; possible D gene TRBD2, 6 bases. Trimming cost V 5 bases and J 4 bases, with 11 bases left between them. The V gene's germline CDR1 is MRHNA and CDR2 SNTAGT. The CDR3 covers 14 residues. The CDR3 is CASSFVGGTGELFF. Here the CDR3 DNA reads TGTGCCAGCAGTTTCGTCGGGGGCACCGGGGAGCTGTTTTTT.

V is TRBV6-1 and J is TRBJ1-5; 8 bases fit TRBD1. The V gene end was trimmed by 8 bases and the J gene end by 7 bases; junction bases not matched to a gene: 10. The CDR3 loop spans 14 amino acids. Germline V gene sequence: CDR1 MNHNS, CDR2 SASEGT. The DNA for the CDR3 is TGTGCCAGCCTAACGACAGGGGCCCGCCAGCCCCAGCATTTT. Amino acid sequence: CASLTTGARQPQHF.

Remarks on this clone: An end of the junction differs from the germline gene, which may be a read error. The chain links TRBV2 to TRBJ2-5, with 9 positions matching TRBD2. Germline V gene lookup returns CDR1 SNHLY and CDR2 FYNNEI. The CDR3 is made up of 17 amino acids. In nucleotides, the CDR3 is TGTGCCAGCAGCGAAGGCCGAGCGGGAGGACCGCAAGAGACCCAGTACTTC. It is translated as CASSEGRAGGPQETQYF.

V gene TRBV11-3 combines with J gene TRBJ2-5; TRBD2 might be the D (5 bases). V lost 2 bases and J 5 bases, leaving 12 bases between the germline ends. CDR1 SGHNT and CDR2 YENEEA come from the germline V gene. The CDR3 is 14 residues long. Here the CDR3 reads CASSLMRDMETQYF. Written as DNA, the CDR3 is TGTGCCAGCAGCTTAATGAGGGATATGGAGACCCAGTACTTC.

The chain has TRBV5-1 and TRBJ1-4, with D unresolved. Trimming cost V 3 bases and J 8 bases, with 14 bases left between them. CDR3 length equals 14 residues. Germline CDR1 SGHRS, CDR2 YFSETQ. This CDR3 is CASSYGSTREKLFF. In nucleotides, the CDR3 is TGCGCCAGCAGCTACGGAAGTACTAGGGAAAAACTGTTTTTT.

The chain combines TRBV5-1 with TRBJ2-7, with 8 bases identical to TRBD2. The J segment lost 2 bases and the V segment lost 4 bases, leaving 5 bases of the junction unmatched. Germline CDR1 reads SGHRS; CDR2 reads YFSETQ. This CDR3 is built from 14 residues. The chain's CDR3 is CASSTGGGPYEQYF. The CDR3 region has the DNA TGCGCCAGCAGCACCGGGGGGGGACCCTACGAGCAGTACTTC.

V is TRBV14 and J is TRBJ2-7, with 11 nucleotides matching TRBD2. The germline CDR1 and CDR2 sequences are SGHDN and FVKESK. This CDR3 is built from 13 residues. The junction had 0 bases not matched to a gene; V was cut back by 5 bases and J by 3 bases. In DNA form, the CDR3 reads TGTGCCAGCAGCGGGACTAGCGGCTACGAGCAGTACTTC. Translated, it gives CASSGTSGYEQYF.

Only one count was recorded for this clone. V gene TRBV10-1 combines with J gene TRBJ2-3, with D possibly matching TRBD2 (6 bases). Trimming took off 0 bases at V and 4 bases at J, with 11 bases between the two ends. Germline V gene sequence: CDR1 WNHNN, CDR2 SYGVQD (reference sequence). The CDR3 spans 15 residues. CDR3 protein: CASSESRRESDTQYF. CDR3 DNA: TGCGCCAGCAGTGAGTCAAGACGGGAGTCAGATACGCAGTATTTT.

This clone was detected a few times. CDR3 in amino acids: CASSFQGDTGELFF. The CDR3 DNA reads TGCGCCAGCAGTTTTCAGGGTGACACCGGGGAGCTGTTTTTT. The chain couples TRBV5-1 to TRBJ2-2, with TRBD1 as a possible D gene (5 bases). The CDR3 length is 14 residues. CDR1 and CDR2 (germline): SGHRS, YFSETQ. Deletions cut 5 bases from V and 3 bases from J, with 11 bases between. The variable domain in full, completed from reference TRBV5-1 and TRBJ2-2, reads KAGVTQTPRYLIKTRGQQVTLSCSPISGHRSVSWYQQTPGQGLQFLFEYFSETQRNKGNFPGRFSGRQFSNSRSEMNVSTLELGDSALYLCASSFQGDTGELFFGEGSRLTVL.

The chain combines TRBV5-1 with TRBJ2-2; D call uncertain. In germline, CDR1 is SGHRS, CDR2 YFSETQ. The CDR3 totals 13 residues. Trimming took 0 bases from V and 5 from J, leaving 5 bases between them. The CDR3 sequence is CASSLGQTGELFF. CDR3 nucleotide sequence: TGCGCCAGCAGCTTGGGTCAGACCGGGGAGCTGTTTTTT.

The chain carries TRBV28 and TRBJ2-2, with D perhaps TRBD1 (6 bases). V lost 2 bases, J lost 7 bases, and 11 bases lay in between. Germline CDR1 is MDHEN and CDR2 is SYDVKM. This CDR3 has 14 amino acids. The CDR3 spells CASSLEQGGGELFF. The DNA for the CDR3 is TGTGCCAGCAGTTTAGAACAGGGCGGCGGGGAGCTGTTTTTT.

The gene calls are TRBV2 and TRBJ2-3, with TRBD2 identical over 9 bases. V was clipped by 3 bases and J by 0 bases; unmatched bases: 4. Germline V gene sequence: CDR1 SNHLY, CDR2 FYNNEI. The CDR3 contains 16 residues. The CDR3 loop is CASSDPLAGSTDTQYF. The CDR3 coding sequence is TGTGCCAGCAGTGATCCCCTAGCGGGAAGCACAGATACGCAGTATTTT.

This clone appeared a single time. The chain links TRBV2 to TRBJ1-2, with D possibly being TRBD1 (6 bases). With 7 bases removed from V and 4 bases from J, the gap between germline ends came to 19 bases. Looked up from germline, CDR1 is SNHLY and CDR2 is FYNNEI. There are 15 residues in the CDR3. The CDR3 loop is CASTQRGGYGYGYTF. The CDR3 DNA reads TGTGCCAGCACCCAACGAGGGGGATACGGCTATGGCTACACCTTC.

The V gene is TRBV21-1, the J gene TRBJ2-1; the DNA was not used to check the table's D call, TRBD2. TRBV21-1 is a recognized pseudogene. The CDR3 loop spans 15 amino acids. The CDR3, as DNA: TGTGCCAGCAGCAAAGGTAGGACTACATACAATGAGCAGTTCTTC. Translation gives CASSKGRTTYNEQFF.